The 10 T cell receptor beta chains below were found in one sample sequenced in a study of tissue T cells after allogeneic stem cell transplantation (dated by TCRdb to between 2021 and 2024). The library relied on the immunoSEQ multiplex PCR assay. The immuneACCESS repertoire file appears here via TCRdb, limited to in-frame rearrangements. These files lack a portion of the clones; in checked studies, under half of the deficit traces to unresolved V genes, and the cause of the others is not known. The sample has roughly 42,000 clones on record, roughly 92% of them singletons. The ten largest make up around 3.8% of the sample. The intended sense of this specimen's time point label: recipient (host-origin) PBMCs collected before allo-HCT. This sample comprised blood, obtained before transplantation. The receptors come from a woman aged 40-69 years who later had graft-versus-host disease after an allogeneic stem cell transplant.

The chain combines TRBV29-1 with TRBJ1-1, with 7 nucleotides matching TRBD1. The germline gives CDR1 SQVTM, CDR2 ANQGSEA. V dropped 4 bases and J dropped 5; count of bases not matched to a gene: 7. This CDR3 has 13 residues. CDR3: CSVVRRRGTEAFF. DNA for the CDR3: TGCAGCGTTGTCCGTCGCAGGGGGACTGAAGCTTTCTTT.

The V and J genes are TRBV14 and TRBJ1-2; D perhaps matches TRBD1 (5 bases). CDR3 length: 14 residues. The germline gives CDR1 SGHDN, CDR2 FVKESK. V was shortened by 2 bases and J by 4 bases, with 11 bases between the two germline ends. CDR3 sequence: CASSQQEGVYGYTF. The DNA for the CDR3 is TGTGCCAGCAGCCAACAGGAAGGGGTCTATGGCTACACCTTC.

Within the sample, this clone is medium-sized. V usage is TRBV7-3 and J usage is TRBJ2-5; no clear D gene. CDR3 length: 16 residues. V was trimmed by 6 bases and J by 0 bases, leaving 17 bases between them. The germline CDR1 and CDR2 sequences are SGHTA and FQGTGA. The CDR3: CASSLDQSAYQETQYF. CDR3 bases: TGTGCCAGCAGTTTAGACCAAAGCGCGTACCAAGAGACCCAGTACTTC.

Here the CDR3 DNA reads TGCGCCAGCAGCCCGCGATACGGACAGGGAAATGGCTACACCTTC. It codes for CASSPRYGQGNGYTF. V usage is TRBV5-1 and J usage is TRBJ1-2, with 8 bases lining up with TRBD1. The V segment lost 4 bases and the J segment 6 bases; nucleotides outside the gene matches: 11. There are 15 residues in the CDR3. In germline, CDR1 is SGHRS, CDR2 YFSETQ.

Here the CDR3 DNA reads TGTGCCAGCAGCTTGAATAACTATGGCTACACCTTC. Protein sequence: CASSLNNYGYTF. The chain joins TRBV5-6 to TRBJ1-2; D remains ambiguous. The CDR3 is 12 amino acids. V was pared by 1 base and J by 1 base, with 2 bases between. Germline V gene sequence: CDR1 SGHDT, CDR2 YYEEEE.

This sequence joins TRBV7-2 and TRBJ1-1; D is perhaps TRBD1 (5 bases). V lost 1 base to trimming and J lost 4 bases, with 10 bases between them. CDR1 is SGHTA, CDR2 FQGNSA, per germline. The CDR3 consists of 14 residues. CDR3 amino acids: CASSLGGGTTEAFF. CDR3 coding DNA: TGTGCCAGCAGCTTAGGAGGTGGGACCACTGAAGCTTTCTTT.

The chain couples TRBV5-8 to TRBJ2-1, with TRBD2 matching 9 bases. From germline, CDR1 is SGHTS and CDR2 YDEGEE. Germline trimming cut 0 bases from V and 9 bases from J; bases unmatched to any gene: 10. The CDR3 has 16 amino acids. CDR3 amino acids: CASSLGFGGRASEQFF. CDR3 bases: TGTGCCAGCAGCTTGGGATTTGGCGGGAGGGCCTCTGAGCAGTTCTTC.

This sequence joins TRBV6-4 and TRBJ1-2, with D unresolved. There are 15 residues in the CDR3. The germline gives CDR1 MRHNA, CDR2 SNTAGT. Deletions cut 0 bases from V and 7 bases from J, with 15 bases between. CDR3 in DNA: TGTGCCAGCAGTGACTCGAGCGGGCTCGCGTCTGGCTACACCTTC. This encodes CASSDSSGLASGYTF.

This chain uses TRBV25-1 with TRBJ2-1, with D perhaps TRBD1 or TRBD2 (5 bases each). Germline-derived CDR1 and CDR2 are MGHDK and SYGVNS. The V and J ends lost 3 bases and 0 bases respectively, with 6 bases between them. The CDR3 contains 14 residues. The CDR3 is CASSDGASYNEQFF. CDR3 sequence (DNA): TGTGCCAGCAGTGACGGGGCCTCCTACAATGAGCAGTTCTTC.

The CDR3 sequence is CASSYSPGDTEAFF. The CDR3 DNA reads TGTGCCAGCAGTTACTCCCCGGGGGACACTGAAGCTTTCTTT. V is TRBV6-5 and J is TRBJ1-1; tentatively, D is TRBD1 (5 bases). V gave up 0 bases and J gave up 3 bases, with 8 bases separating them. CDR1 is MNHEY and CDR2 is SVGAGI in the germline V gene. The CDR3 spans 14 residues.